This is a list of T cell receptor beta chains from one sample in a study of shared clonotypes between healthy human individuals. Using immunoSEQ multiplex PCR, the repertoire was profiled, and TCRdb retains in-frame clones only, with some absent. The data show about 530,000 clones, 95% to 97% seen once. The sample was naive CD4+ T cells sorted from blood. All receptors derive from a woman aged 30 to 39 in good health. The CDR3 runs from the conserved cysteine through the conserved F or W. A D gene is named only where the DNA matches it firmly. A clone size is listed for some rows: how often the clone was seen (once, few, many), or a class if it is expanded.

TGTGCCAGCAGTTACGCGGGATCATCCTACGAGCAGTACTTC CASSYAGSSYEQYF TRBV6-6 14 TRBJ2-7 - -
TGTGCCAGCAGCCCCAGAGGAGCTGGAAACACCATATATTTT CASSPRGAGNTIYF TRBV5-6 14 TRBJ1-3 - -
TGTGCCAGCAGCTTGGCAGGGCCCACAGATACGCAGTATTTT CASSLAGPTDTQYF TRBV5-4 14 TRBJ2-3 - -
TGTGCCAGCAGTTCACAGGGGGGGGATCAGCCCCAGCATTTT CASSSQGGDQPQHF TRBV6-6 14 TRBJ1-5 TRBD1 -
TGTGCCAGCAGCCCCCGCCTCGGGACAGGGGGAGCTGGCGTGACCCAGTACTTC CASSPRLGTGGAGVTQYF TRBV28 18 TRBJ2-5 TRBD1 -
TGTGCCAGCAGCCGTGTCGGGGAGCTGTTTTTT CASSRVGELFF TRBV6-1 11 TRBJ2-2 - -
TGTGCCAGCAGTGTCTCTGGGGCCAACGTCCTGACTTTC CASSVSGANVLTF TRBV27 13 TRBJ2-6 - -
TGTGCCAGCAGTCAGGACCTGAGGGCCTACGAGCAGTACTTC CASSQDLRAYEQYF TRBV28 14 TRBJ2-7 - -
TGTGCCAGCAGCCCCCGACTAGCGGGAGGGCGCTACGAGCAGTACTTC CASSPRLAGGRYEQYF TRBV7-2 16 TRBJ2-7 TRBD2 once
TGTGCCAGCTCACCAGACAGGGTGAACACTGAAGCTTTCTTT CASSPDRVNTEAFF TRBV18 14 TRBJ1-1 TRBD1 -
TGTGCCAGCAGCTTGAGGGACAGAGCTAGCAATCAGCCCCAGCATTTT CASSLRDRASNQPQHF TRBV7-7 16 TRBJ1-5 TRBD1 -
TGTGCCAGCCATCCACTAGCCCCGGCCAATGAGCAGTTCTTC CASHPLAPANEQFF TRBV18 14 TRBJ2-1 - once
TGCGCCAGCAGTTTGGGGCCCCACGGGGAGCTGTTTTTT CASSLGPHGELFF TRBV5-1 13 TRBJ2-2 - once
TGTGCCAGCAGCATTCACCGGGACTCCTCCTACAATGAGCAGTTCTTC CASSIHRDSSYNEQFF TRBV21-1 16 TRBJ2-1 - -
TGTGCCAGCAGCGTAGGTGAGGGGGGACCTAACTATGGCTACACCTTC CASSVGEGGPNYGYTF TRBV9 16 TRBJ1-2 - -
TGTGCCACCCAGACAGGGGAAGGTGAAAAACTGTTTTTT CATQTGEGEKLFF TRBV15 13 TRBJ1-4 TRBD1 -
TGCGCCAGCAGCTTTGCAGGGAGGGGGGGCGAGCAGTACTTC CASSFAGRGGEQYF TRBV5-1 14 TRBJ2-7 - -
TGTGCCAGCAGTTTTACAGGGGTAGTCGGGTACTATGGCTACACCTTC CASSFTGVVGYYGYTF TRBV28 16 TRBJ1-2 TRBD1 -
TGTGCCAGCAGTCCGAGCAGGGGGCGGATGGTGGGGCAGTTCTTC CASSPSRGRMVGQFF TRBV28 15 TRBJ2-1 TRBD1 -
TGTGCCAGCAGCTTAGTTAAGGTAACCGGACAAGGGCATTACGAGCAGTACTTC CASSLVKVTGQGHYEQYF TRBV7-8 18 TRBJ2-7 - -
TGTGCCAGCAGGCAATCGGGGAGCCTCGGGGAGCAGTACTTC CASRQSGSLGEQYF TRBV5-6 14 TRBJ2-7 - -
TGTGCCATCAGTCCAGGAGTCCACACCTACGAGCAGTACTTC CAISPGVHTYEQYF TRBV10-3 14 TRBJ2-7 - -
TGTGCCAGCAGTGGGGCGGGACAGAACACTGAAGCTTTCTTT CASSGAGQNTEAFF TRBV6-1 14 TRBJ1-1 - -
TGTGCCAGTAGTATGGAGACAGGGGGCGCAGCCGAAAAACTGTTTTTT CASSMETGGAAEKLFF TRBV19 16 TRBJ1-4 TRBD1 -
TGTGCCAGCAAGCAACGGGACATCAGCACAGATACGCAGTATTTT CASKQRDISTDTQYF TRBV2 15 TRBJ2-3 - -
TGTGCCAGCTCACCATCTGTGCAGAGCCTCATGAACACTGAAGCTTTCTTT CASSPSVQSLMNTEAFF TRBV18 17 TRBJ1-1 - -
TGCGCCAGCAGCTTGTGGGAAAATGAGCAGTTCTTC CASSLWENEQFF TRBV5-1 12 TRBJ2-1 - -
TGTGCCAGCACCCAACCGGGGGGCTACGAGCAGTACTTC CASTQPGGYEQYF TRBV7-5 13 TRBJ2-7 - -
TGTGCCAGCAGCTTAGGGGGCGGAGGAGGAGAGACCCAGTACTTC CASSLGGGGGETQYF TRBV7-9 15 TRBJ2-5 - -
TGCGCCAGCAGCCAAGTAGGAGCGGGAGACTCCTACGAGCAGTACTTC CASSQVGAGDSYEQYF TRBV4-1 16 TRBJ2-7 TRBD2 -
TGTGCCAGCAGCTTCGGCACGAGCTCTGGAAACACCATATATTTT CASSFGTSSGNTIYF TRBV12-1 15 TRBJ1-3 - -
TGTGCCAGCAGCTTGGGGCTAGCGCCAGGAGCCGGGGAGCTGTTTTTT CASSLGLAPGAGELFF TRBV5-5 16 TRBJ2-2 - -
TGTGCCAGTAGTAGGTTGACAGGGGCCTACGAGCAGTACTTC CASSRLTGAYEQYF TRBV19 14 TRBJ2-7 TRBD1 -
TGTGCCAGCAGCCCGGGGGTGGGCTCCTACGAGCAGTACTTC CASSPGVGSYEQYF TRBV6-6 14 TRBJ2-7 - -
TGTGCCAGCAGCACGGGACAGGGGGATGAAAAACTGTTTTTT CASSTGQGDEKLFF TRBV11-2 14 TRBJ1-4 TRBD1 -
TGTGCCAGCAGTTTATATCAGGGGCAAGGCACCGGGGAGCTGTTTTTT CASSLYQGQGTGELFF TRBV28 16 TRBJ2-2 - -